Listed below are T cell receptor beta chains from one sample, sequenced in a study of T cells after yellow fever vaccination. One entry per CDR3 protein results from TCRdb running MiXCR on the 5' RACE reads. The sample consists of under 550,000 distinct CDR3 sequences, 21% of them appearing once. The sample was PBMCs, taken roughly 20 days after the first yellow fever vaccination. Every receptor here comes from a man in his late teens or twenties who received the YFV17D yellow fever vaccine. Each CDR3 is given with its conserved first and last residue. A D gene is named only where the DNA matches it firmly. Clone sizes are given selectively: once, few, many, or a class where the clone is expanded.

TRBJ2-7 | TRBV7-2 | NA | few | TGTGCCAGCAGCTGGGACGAGCAATACGAGCAGTACTTC | CASSWDEQYEQYF
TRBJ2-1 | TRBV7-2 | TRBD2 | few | TGTGCCAGCAGCCCGCTGGGGACTAGCGGGGATGAGCAGTTCTTC | CASSPLGTSGDEQFF
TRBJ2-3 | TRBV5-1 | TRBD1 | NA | TGCGCCAGCAGCCCTGGACACACAGGGGGCGGAAGCACAGATACGCAGTATTTT | CASSPGHTGGGSTDTQYF
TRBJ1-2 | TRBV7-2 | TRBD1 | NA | TGTGCCAGCAGGTTGCAGGGGGCGCTAGGCTACACCTTC | CASRLQGALGYTF
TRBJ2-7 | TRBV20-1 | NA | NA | TGCAGTGCTAGCCTGCCCAACATTGGCGGGAACGAGCAGTACTTC | CSASLPNIGGNEQYF
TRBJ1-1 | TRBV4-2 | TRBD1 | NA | TGTGCCAGCAGCCAAGAGAACGGAGGGGGCCACACTGAAGCTTTCTTT | CASSQENGGGHTEAFF
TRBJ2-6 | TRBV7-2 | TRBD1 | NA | TGTGCCAGCAGCACCCGGACAGGGCCTGGGGCCAACGTCCTGACTTTC | CASSTRTGPGANVLTF
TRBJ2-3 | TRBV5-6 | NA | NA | TGTGCCAGCAGCTTGTTCCAGATGGGGACAGATACGCAGTATTTT | CASSLFQMGTDTQYF
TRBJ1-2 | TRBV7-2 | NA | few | TGTGCCAGCAGCTTAACAGGCCCGGGCTACACCTTC | CASSLTGPGYTF
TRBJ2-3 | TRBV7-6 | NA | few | TGTGCCAGCAGCTTGGGTCGGCCCGCAGATACGCAGTATTTT | CASSLGRPADTQYF
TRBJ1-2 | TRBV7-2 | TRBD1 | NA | TGTGCCAGCAGCTTGTTTTCTCTGGGGACAGGGGACGGCTACACCTTC | CASSLFSLGTGDGYTF
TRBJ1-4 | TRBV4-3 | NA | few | TGCGCCAGCAGCCAAAGCCGAGGGGGGGCCGATAGAGAAAAACTGTTTTTT | CASSQSRGGADREKLFF
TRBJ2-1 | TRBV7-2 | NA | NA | TGTGCCAGCAGCTTAGCCTCTCCGATGGGAAATGAGCAGTTCTTC | CASSLASPMGNEQFF
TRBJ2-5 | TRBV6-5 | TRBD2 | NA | TGTGCCAGCAGTTACTCAAGGACCGCGGGGGGAGAGACCCAGTACTTC | CASSYSRTAGGETQYF
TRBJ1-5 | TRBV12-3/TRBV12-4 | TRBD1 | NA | TGTGCCAGCAGTCGGGACAGGATTGATCAGCCCGAGCATTTT | CASSRDRIDQPEHF
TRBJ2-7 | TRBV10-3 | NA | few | TGTGCCATCTCGGTCGGACTGGATTACGAGCAGTACTTC | CAISVGLDYEQYF
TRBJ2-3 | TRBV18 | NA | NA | TGTGCCAGCTCACCGGGGGGCTCCGGCACAGATACGCAGTATTTT | CASSPGGSGTDTQYF
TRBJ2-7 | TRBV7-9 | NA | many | TGTGCCAGCAGCTCTGGAATGGGGGAGTCCTACGAGCAGTACTTC | CASSSGMGESYEQYF
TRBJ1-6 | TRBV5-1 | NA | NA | TGCGCCAGCAGCCGGGGGGCCTCAGAGGGATCTGCGCCCCTCCACTTT | CASSRGASEGSAPLHF
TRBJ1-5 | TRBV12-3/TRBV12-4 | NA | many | TGTGCCAGCAGTTTATTCCAGGTTAAAGGCAATCAGCCCCAGCATTTT | CASSLFQVKGNQPQHF
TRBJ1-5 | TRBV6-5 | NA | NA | TGTGCCAGCAGTTTTCAGGGTCCCCAAGGGCCCCAGCATTTT | CASSFQGPQGPQHF
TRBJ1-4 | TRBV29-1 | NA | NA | TGCAGCGTGCAGGGTTGGCCTGGTGAAAAACTGTTTTTT | CSVQGWPGEKLFF
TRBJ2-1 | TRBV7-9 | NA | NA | TGTGCCAGCAGCGCCGAGAGGGGGGCAGTCTATGAGCAGTTCTTC | CASSAERGAVYEQFF
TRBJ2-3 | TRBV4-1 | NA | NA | TGCGCCAGCAGCCAAGATAGCAGCGCTATTAGCACAGATACGCAGTATTTT | CASSQDSSAISTDTQYF
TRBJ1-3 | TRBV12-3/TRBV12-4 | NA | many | TGTGCCAGCAGCCCCGCTAGCTCTGGAAACACCATATATTTT | CASSPASSGNTIYF
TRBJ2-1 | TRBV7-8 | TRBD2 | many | TGTGCCAGCAGCCCTAGCGGGGGCACTACCTCCTACAATGAGCAGTTCTTC | CASSPSGGTTSYNEQFF
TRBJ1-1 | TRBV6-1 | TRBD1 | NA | TGTGCCAGCCTCCGGGACAGGGATGCCACTGAAGCTTTCTTT | CASLRDRDATEAFF
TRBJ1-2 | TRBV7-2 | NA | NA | TGTGCCAGCAGCCCTGTAACAGGGTACGGTGGCTACACCTTC | CASSPVTGYGGYTF